Following are 8 T cell receptor beta chains from one sample sequenced in a study of shared clonotypes between healthy human individuals (TCRdb year 2020). CD8 naive samples were CD45RO-negative cells positively selected for CCR7, giving a CD45RA+CCR7+ population that excluded TemRA cells. Library creation used the immunoSEQ multiplex PCR assay. This is the immuneACCESS table as TCRdb keeps it, with only in-frame sequences that have V and J called. A part of the clones is gone; compared with another copy, unresolved V genes explain less than half, and the rest is unexplained. The sample includes 600,000 or so clones, with roughly 95% observed a single time. Approximately 0.11% of the sample is in the top ten clones. The sequencing sample was made of naive CD8+ T cells sorted from blood. Interpreted using the paper, the cell subset or site label stands for: CD45RA+CCR7+. Every receptor here comes from a woman aged 25 to 45 in good health.

J is TRBJ2-6 and V is TRBV27; D gene ambiguous. Germline loops: CDR1 MNHEY, CDR2 SMNVEV (reference sequence). Trimming cost V 8 bases and J 2 bases, with 10 bases left between them. This CDR3 region has 14 residues. The CDR3 sequence: CASGVMPGANVLTF. CDR3 bases: TGTGCCAGCGGGGTTATGCCTGGGGCCAACGTCCTGACTTTC.

Worth noting for this clone: At the DNA level, this CDR3 is encoded by other sequences in the same sample as well. The chain joins TRBV27 to TRBJ2-7; D is uncertain. The CDR3 has 13 amino acids. V lost 3 bases and J lost 0, with 6 bases in between. CDR1 MNHEY and CDR2 SMNVEV come from the germline V gene (reference sequence). Written as DNA, the CDR3 is TGTGCCAGCAGTTTTGCGGCCTCCTACGAGCAGTACTTC. Its protein product is CASSFAASYEQYF.

This chain connects TRBV5-1 to TRBJ2-2; 7 bases are a match to TRBD1. The CDR3 extends over 15 amino acids. J lost 3 bases, V lost 6 bases, and 8 bases had no gene match. CDR1 SGHRS and CDR2 YFSETQ come from the germline V gene. CDR3 residues: CASTYRDSYTGELFF. DNA of the CDR3: TGCGCCAGCACATATCGGGACAGTTACACCGGGGAGCTGTTTTTT.

This CDR3 reads CASSQDRHEQYF. The CDR3, as DNA: TGCGCCAGCAGCCAAGATAGACACGAGCAGTACTTC. This chain links TRBV4-1 with TRBJ2-7, with D uncertain. V lost 0 bases and J 5 bases, leaving 5 bases between the germline ends. Germline V CDR1 and CDR2: MGHRA, YSYEKL. The CDR3 contains 12 residues.

CDR3 bases: TGCGCCAGCAGCCAAGCCCGGGGATTAAACACCATATATTTT. Encoded protein: CASSQARGLNTIYF. The chain uses TRBV4-1 and TRBJ1-3, with D unclear. Germline values: CDR1 MGHRA, CDR2 YSYEKL. The CDR3 is made up of 14 amino acids. Trimming removed 1 base at V and 6 bases at J, with 10 bases between.

On this clone itself: The sample carries other DNA sequences with the same CDR3. The rearrangement links TRBV27 to TRBJ2-7, with 7 bases lining up with TRBD2. The CDR3 is made up of 14 amino acids. From germline, CDR1 is MNHEY and CDR2 SMNVEV (reference sequence). The V gene end was trimmed by 3 bases and the J gene end by 2 bases; junction bases not matched to a gene: 4. The CDR3 coding sequence is TGTGCCAGCAGTTTCGGGGCGGGGGCCTACGAGCAGTACTTC. Translated, it gives CASSFGAGAYEQYF.

The chain recombines TRBV29-1 with TRBJ1-2, with 7 bases aligning to TRBD1. V trimming: 7 bases; J trimming: 8 bases; junction bases outside the gene matches: 10. Germline CDR1 SQVTM, CDR2 ANQGSEA. This CDR3 is 12 amino acids long. CDR3 region: CSAFGTVQGYTF. CDR3 nucleotide sequence: TGCAGCGCGTTCGGGACAGTGCAAGGCTACACCTTC. Looking up the rest from reference TRBV29-1 and TRBJ1-2 gives the full variable domain: SAVISQKPSRDICQRGTSLTIQCQVDSQVTMMFWYRQQPGQSLTLIATANQGSEATYESGFVIDKFPISRPNLTFSTLTVSNMSPEDSSIYLCSAFGTVQGYTFGSGTRLTVV.

J is TRBJ1-1 and V is TRBV4-1; D call uncertain. Trimming shortened V by 0 bases and J by 0 bases, and 8 bases separated the two germline ends. Germline-derived CDR1 and CDR2 are MGHRA and YSYEKL. The length of the CDR3 is 15 residues. Here the CDR3 DNA reads TGCGCCAGCAGCCAAGAGGGCGGATTGAACACTGAAGCTTTCTTT. Translated, it gives CASSQEGGLNTEAFF.